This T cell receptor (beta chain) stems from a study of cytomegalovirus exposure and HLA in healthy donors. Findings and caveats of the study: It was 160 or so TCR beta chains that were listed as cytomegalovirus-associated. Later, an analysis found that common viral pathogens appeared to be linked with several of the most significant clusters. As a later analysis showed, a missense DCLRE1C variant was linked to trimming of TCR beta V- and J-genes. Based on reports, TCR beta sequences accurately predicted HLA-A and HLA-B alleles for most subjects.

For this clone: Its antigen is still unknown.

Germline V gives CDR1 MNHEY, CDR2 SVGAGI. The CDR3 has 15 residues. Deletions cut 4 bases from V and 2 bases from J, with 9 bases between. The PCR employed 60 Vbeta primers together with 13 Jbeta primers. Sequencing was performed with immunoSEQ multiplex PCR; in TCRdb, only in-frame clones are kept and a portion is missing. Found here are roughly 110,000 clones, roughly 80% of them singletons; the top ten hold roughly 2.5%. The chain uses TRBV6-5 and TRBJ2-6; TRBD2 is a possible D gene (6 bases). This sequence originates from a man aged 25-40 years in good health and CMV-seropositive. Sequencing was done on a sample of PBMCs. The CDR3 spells CASSSGGAGANVLTF. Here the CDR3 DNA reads TGTGCCAGCAGTTCTGGAGGGGCTGGGGCCAACGTCCTGACTTTC.